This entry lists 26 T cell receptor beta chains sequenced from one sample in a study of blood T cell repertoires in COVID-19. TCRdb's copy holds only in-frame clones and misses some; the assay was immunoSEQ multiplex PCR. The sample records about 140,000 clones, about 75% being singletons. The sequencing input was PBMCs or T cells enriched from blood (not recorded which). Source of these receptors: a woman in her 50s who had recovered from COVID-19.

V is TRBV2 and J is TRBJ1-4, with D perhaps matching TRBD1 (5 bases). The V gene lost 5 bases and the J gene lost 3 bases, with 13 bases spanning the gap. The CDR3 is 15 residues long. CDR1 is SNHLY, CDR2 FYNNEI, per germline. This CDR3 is CASSFLLGPNEKLFF. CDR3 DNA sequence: TGTGCCAGCAGTTTCCTTCTGGGGCCTAATGAAAAACTGTTTTTT.

CDR3 in DNA: TGCAGCGTTCAATCAGGGGATGGAGAGACCCAGTACTTC. Amino acids: CSVQSGDGETQYF. The chain uses TRBV29-1 and TRBJ2-5, with a weak D call TRBD1 (6 bases). This CDR3 comprises 13 residues. Germline CDR1 reads SQVTM; CDR2 reads ANQGSEA. The V and J ends lost 5 bases and 4 bases respectively, with 14 bases between them.

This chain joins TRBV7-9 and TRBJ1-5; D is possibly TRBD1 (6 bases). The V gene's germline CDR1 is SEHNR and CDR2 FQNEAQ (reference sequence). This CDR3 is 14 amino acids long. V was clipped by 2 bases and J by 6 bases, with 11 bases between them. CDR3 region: CASSLMGGAQPQHF. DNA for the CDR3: TGTGCCAGCAGCTTAATGGGGGGGGCTCAGCCCCAGCATTTT.

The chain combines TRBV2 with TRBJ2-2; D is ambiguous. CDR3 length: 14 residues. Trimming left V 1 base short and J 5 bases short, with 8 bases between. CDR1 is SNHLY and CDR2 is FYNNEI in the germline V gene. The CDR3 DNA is TGTGCCAGCAGTGAAGAGGCCAGGACCGGGGAGCTGTTTTTT. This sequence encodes CASSEEARTGELFF.

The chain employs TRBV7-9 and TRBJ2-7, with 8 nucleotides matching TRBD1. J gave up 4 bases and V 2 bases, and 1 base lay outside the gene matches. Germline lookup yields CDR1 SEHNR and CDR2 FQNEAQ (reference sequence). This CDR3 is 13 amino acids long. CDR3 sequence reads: CASSLRQGYEQYF. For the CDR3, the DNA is TGTGCCAGCAGCTTACGACAGGGGTACGAGCAGTACTTC.

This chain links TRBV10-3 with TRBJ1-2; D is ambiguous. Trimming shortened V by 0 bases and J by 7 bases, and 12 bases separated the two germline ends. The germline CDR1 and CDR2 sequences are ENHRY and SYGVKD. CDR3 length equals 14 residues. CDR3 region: CAISESLVAGGYTF. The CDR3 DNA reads TGTGCCATCAGTGAGTCGTTGGTTGCCGGTGGCTACACCTTC.

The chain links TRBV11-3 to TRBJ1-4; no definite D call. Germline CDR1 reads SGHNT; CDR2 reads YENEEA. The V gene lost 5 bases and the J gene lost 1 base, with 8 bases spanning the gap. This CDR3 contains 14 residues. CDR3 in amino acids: CASSRSGTNEKLFF. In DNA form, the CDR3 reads TGTGCCAGCAGCCGATCAGGAACTAATGAAAAACTGTTTTTT.

The CDR3 region has the DNA TGTGCCAGCAGCCAAGGTAGGGGCGGGGGTACGCAGTATTTT. It is translated as CASSQGRGGGTQYF. V gene TRBV3-1 (or the pseudogene TRBV3-2) combines with J gene TRBJ2-3; 7 positions agree with TRBD2. The germline gives CDR1 LGHDT, CDR2 YNNKEL (reference sequence). The CDR3 has 14 amino acids. V shed 1 base and J 8 bases; nucleotides not matched to a gene: 6.

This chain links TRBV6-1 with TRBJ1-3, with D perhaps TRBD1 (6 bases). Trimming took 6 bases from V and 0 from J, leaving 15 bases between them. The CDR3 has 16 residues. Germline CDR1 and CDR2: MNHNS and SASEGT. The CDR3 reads CASREKRQVSGNTIYF. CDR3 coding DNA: TGTGCCAGCAGGGAAAAACGACAGGTCTCTGGAAACACCATATATTTT.

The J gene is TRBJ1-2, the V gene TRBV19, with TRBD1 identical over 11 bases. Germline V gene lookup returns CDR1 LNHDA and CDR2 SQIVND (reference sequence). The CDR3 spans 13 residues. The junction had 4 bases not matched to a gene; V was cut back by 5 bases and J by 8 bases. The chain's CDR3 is CASSSWTGGGYTF. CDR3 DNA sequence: TGTGCCAGTAGTTCGTGGACAGGGGGCGGCTACACCTTC.

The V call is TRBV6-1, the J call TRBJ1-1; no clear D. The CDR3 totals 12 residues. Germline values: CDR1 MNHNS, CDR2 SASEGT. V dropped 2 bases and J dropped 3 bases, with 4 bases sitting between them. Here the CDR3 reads CASSERYTEAFF. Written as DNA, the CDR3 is TGTGCCAGCAGTGAACGGTACACTGAAGCTTTCTTT.

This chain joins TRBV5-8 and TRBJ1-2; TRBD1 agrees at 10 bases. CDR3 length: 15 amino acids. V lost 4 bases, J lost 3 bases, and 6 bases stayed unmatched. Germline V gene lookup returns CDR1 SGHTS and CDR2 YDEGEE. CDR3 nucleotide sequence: TGTGCCAGCAGCCCGACAGGGGGCAAGGACTATGGCTACACCTTC. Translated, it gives CASSPTGGKDYGYTF.

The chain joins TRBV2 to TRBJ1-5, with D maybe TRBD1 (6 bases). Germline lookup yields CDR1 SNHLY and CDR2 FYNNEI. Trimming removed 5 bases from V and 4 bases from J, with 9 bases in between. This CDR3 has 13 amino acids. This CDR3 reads CASSSGVNQPQHF. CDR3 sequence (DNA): TGTGCCAGCAGTTCAGGGGTAAATCAGCCCCAGCATTTT.

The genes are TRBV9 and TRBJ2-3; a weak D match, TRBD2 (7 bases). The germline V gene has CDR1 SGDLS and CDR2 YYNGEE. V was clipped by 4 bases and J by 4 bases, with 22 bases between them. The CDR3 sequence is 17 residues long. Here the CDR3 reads CASSPRGGLMMPDTQYF. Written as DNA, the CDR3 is TGTGCCAGCAGCCCCCGAGGGGGACTAATGATGCCAGATACGCAGTATTTT.

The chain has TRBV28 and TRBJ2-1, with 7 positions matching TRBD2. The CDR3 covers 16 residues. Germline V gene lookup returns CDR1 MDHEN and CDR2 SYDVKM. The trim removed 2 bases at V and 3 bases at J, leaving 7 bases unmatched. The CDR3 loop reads CASSLMDGTIYNEQFF. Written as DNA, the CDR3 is TGTGCCAGCAGTTTAATGGACGGGACTATCTACAATGAGCAGTTCTTC.

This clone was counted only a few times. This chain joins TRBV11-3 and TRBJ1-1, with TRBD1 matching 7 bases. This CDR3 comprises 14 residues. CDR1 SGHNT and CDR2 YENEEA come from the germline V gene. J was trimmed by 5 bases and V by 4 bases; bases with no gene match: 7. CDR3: CASSSVTGLTEAFF. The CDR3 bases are TGTGCCAGCAGCTCCGTGACAGGGCTGACTGAAGCTTTCTTT.

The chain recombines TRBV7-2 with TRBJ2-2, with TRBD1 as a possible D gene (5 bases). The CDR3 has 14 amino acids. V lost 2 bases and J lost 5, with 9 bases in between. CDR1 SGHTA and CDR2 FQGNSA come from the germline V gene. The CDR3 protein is CASSLQGRTGELFF. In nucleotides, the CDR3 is TGTGCCAGCAGCTTACAGGGCCGGACCGGGGAGCTGTTTTTT. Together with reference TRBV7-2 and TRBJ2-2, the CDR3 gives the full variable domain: GAGVSQSPSNKVTEKGKDVELRCDPISGHTALYWYRQSLGQGLEFLIYFQGNSAPDKSGLPSDRFSAERTGGSVSTLTIQRTQQEDSAVYLCASSLQGRTGELFFGEGSRLTVL.

The CDR3 loop is CASSFQGSYNEQFF. CDR3 coding DNA: TGTGCCAGCAGCTTTCAGGGTTCCTACAATGAGCAGTTCTTC. The chain combines TRBV7-3 with TRBJ2-1; maybe TRBD1 (5 bases). The CDR3 runs 14 residues. Germline assignment: CDR1 SGHTA and CDR2 FQGTGA. Trimming stripped 3 bases from V and 1 base from J, with 7 bases between. The entire variable domain, with the rest obtained from reference TRBV7-3 and TRBJ2-1, is as follows: GAGVSQTPSNKVTEKGKYVELRCDPISGHTALYWYRQSLGQGPEFLIYFQGTGAADDSGLPNDRFFAVRPEGSVSTLKIQRTERGDSAVYLCASSFQGSYNEQFFGPGTRLTVL.

The CDR3 is CASSRQASGSEAFF. The CDR3 bases are TGTGCCAGCAGCCGACAGGCGTCAGGGAGTGAAGCTTTCTTT. V is TRBV3-1 (or the pseudogene TRBV3-2) and J is TRBJ1-1, with D perhaps TRBD1 (6 bases). Germline V gives CDR1 LGHDT, CDR2 YNNKEL (reference sequence). Between the trimmed V and J ends, which lost 4 bases and 7 bases, there was a span of 16 bases. The CDR3 consists of 14 residues.

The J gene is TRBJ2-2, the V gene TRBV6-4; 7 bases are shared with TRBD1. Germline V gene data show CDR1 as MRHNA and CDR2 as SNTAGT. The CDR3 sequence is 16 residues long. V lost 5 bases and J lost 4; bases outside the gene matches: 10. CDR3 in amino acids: CASSPGEGGSTGELFF. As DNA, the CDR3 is TGTGCCAGCAGTCCCGGGGAAGGGGGCAGCACCGGGGAGCTGTTTTTT.

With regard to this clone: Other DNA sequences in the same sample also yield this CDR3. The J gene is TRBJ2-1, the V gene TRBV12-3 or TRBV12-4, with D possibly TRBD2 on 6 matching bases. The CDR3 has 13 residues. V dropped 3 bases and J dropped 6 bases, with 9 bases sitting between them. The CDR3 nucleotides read TGTGCCAGCAGTTTGGGGGGTCTCAATGAGCAGTTCTTC. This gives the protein CASSLGGLNEQFF.

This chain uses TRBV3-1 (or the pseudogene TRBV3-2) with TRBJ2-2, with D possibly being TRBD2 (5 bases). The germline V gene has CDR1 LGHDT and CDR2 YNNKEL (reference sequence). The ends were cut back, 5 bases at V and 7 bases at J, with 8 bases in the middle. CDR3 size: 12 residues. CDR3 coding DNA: TGTGCCAGCAGCTCTGGAGGCGGGGAGCTGTTTTTT. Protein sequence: CASSSGGGELFF.

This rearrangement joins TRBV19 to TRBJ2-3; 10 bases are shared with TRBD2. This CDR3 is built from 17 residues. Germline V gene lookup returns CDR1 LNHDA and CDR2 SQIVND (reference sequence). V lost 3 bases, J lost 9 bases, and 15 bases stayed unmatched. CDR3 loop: CASSIDKRGGPRGTQYF. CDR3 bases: TGTGCCAGTAGTATTGATAAGCGGGGGGGCCCAAGGGGCACGCAGTATTTT.

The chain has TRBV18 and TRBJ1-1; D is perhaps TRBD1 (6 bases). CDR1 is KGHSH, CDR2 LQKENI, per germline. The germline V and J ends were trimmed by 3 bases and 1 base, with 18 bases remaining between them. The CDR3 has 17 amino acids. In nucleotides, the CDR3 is TGTGCCAGCTCACCTTTCACAGGGCCCCCGAGGAACACTGAAGCTTTCTTT. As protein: CASSPFTGPPRNTEAFF.

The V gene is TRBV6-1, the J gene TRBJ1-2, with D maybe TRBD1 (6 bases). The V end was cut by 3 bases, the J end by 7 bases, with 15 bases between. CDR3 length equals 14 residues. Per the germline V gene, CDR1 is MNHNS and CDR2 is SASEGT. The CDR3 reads CASSDRGARGGYTF. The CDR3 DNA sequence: TGTGCCAGCAGTGACAGGGGCGCTCGCGGTGGCTACACCTTC.

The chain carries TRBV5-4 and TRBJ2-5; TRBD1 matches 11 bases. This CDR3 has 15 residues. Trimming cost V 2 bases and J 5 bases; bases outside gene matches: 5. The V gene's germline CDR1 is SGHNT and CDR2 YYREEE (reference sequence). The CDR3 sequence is CASSLRTGGKETQYF. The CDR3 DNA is TGTGCCAGCAGCTTACGGACAGGGGGCAAGGAGACCCAGTACTTC.